The 16 T cell receptor beta chains in this list originate from one sample, sequenced in a study of control samples from healthy donors and cancer patients. Clones were sequenced by immunoSEQ multiplex PCR, and TCRdb holds only the in-frame ones, with some missing. The sample includes 100,000 to 150,000 clones, roughly 86% of them seen just once. The specimen was PBMCs. Receptor source: a man aged 50 or older with head and neck cancer.

In DNA, the CDR3 is TGTGCCAGTGAGGACTCTGACATTGATCAGCCCCAGCATTTT. It specifies CASEDSDIDQPQHF. V gene TRBV19 combines with J gene TRBJ1-5, with no clear D. Trimming cost V 8 bases and J 5 bases, with 16 bases left between them. Germline CDR1 reads LNHDA; CDR2 reads SQIVND (reference sequence). This CDR3 is built from 14 residues.

V and J are TRBV28 and TRBJ2-7; D perhaps matches TRBD1 (6 bases). Trimming stripped 6 bases from V and 7 bases from J, with 19 bases between. CDR3 length: 14 residues. Germline-derived CDR1 and CDR2 are MDHEN and SYDVKM. This CDR3 reads CASRDGPGVEEQYF. DNA of the CDR3: TGTGCCAGCAGAGACGGTCCAGGGGTGGAAGAGCAGTACTTC.

This clone was recorded once. V gene TRBV27 combines with J gene TRBJ2-2; D is uncertain. The CDR3 is 11 amino acids. Trimming pared 8 bases from V and 2 bases from J, leaving 3 bases between. The germline V gene encodes CDR1 MNHEY and CDR2 SMNVEV (reference sequence). CDR3 sequence (DNA): TGTGCCAGCCGTAACACCGGGGAGCTGTTTTTT. Translated, it gives CASRNTGELFF.

V usage is TRBV5-1 and J usage is TRBJ2-5; D gene ambiguous. V was cut by 3 bases and J by 1 base, with 4 bases left in between. Per the germline V gene, CDR1 is SGHRS and CDR2 is YFSETQ. The CDR3 runs 12 residues. CDR3 sequence: CASSSSQETQYF. The CDR3, as DNA: TGCGCCAGCAGCTCCAGCCAAGAGACCCAGTACTTC. Full variable domain (remainder filled in from reference TRBV5-1 and TRBJ2-5): KAGVTQTPRYLIKTRGQQVTLSCSPISGHRSVSWYQQTPGQGLQFLFEYFSETQRNKGNFPGRFSGRQFSNSRSEMNVSTLELGDSALYLCASSSSQETQYFGPGTRLLVL.

In its sample, this clone was seen once. The gene calls are TRBV29-1 and TRBJ1-5, with D possibly TRBD1 on 5 matching bases. This CDR3 has 13 amino acids. CDR1 is SQVTM, CDR2 ANQGSEA, per germline. The ends were cut back, 6 bases at V and 3 bases at J, with 12 bases in the middle. The CDR3, as DNA: TGCAGCGTCCTTCAGGGCTTCAATCAGCCCCAGCATTTT. It yields the protein CSVLQGFNQPQHF. Drawing the rest from reference TRBV29-1 and TRBJ1-5, the complete variable domain is SAVISQKPSRDICQRGTSLTIQCQVDSQVTMMFWYRQQPGQSLTLIATANQGSEATYESGFVIDKFPISRPNLTFSTLTVSNMSPEDSSIYLCSVLQGFNQPQHFGDGTRLSIL.

The genes are TRBV5-4 and TRBJ1-2; no firm D call. CDR3 length equals 14 residues. The ends were cut back, 4 bases at V and 3 bases at J, with 13 bases in the middle. CDR1 SGHNT and CDR2 YYREEE come from the germline V gene (reference sequence). CDR3 sequence: CASSLREDDYGYTF. For the CDR3, the DNA is TGTGCCAGCAGCCTACGAGAGGACGACTATGGCTACACCTTC.

This chain links TRBV6-6 with TRBJ2-5; 11 nucleotides align to TRBD1. Trimming took 5 bases from V and 5 from J; bases not matched to a gene: 10. Germline CDR1 reads MNHNY; CDR2 reads SVGAGI (reference sequence). The CDR3 spans 16 residues. In DNA, the CDR3 is TGTGCCAGCAGTCAATCCGGGGGACAGGGGGGCGAGACCCAGTACTTC. Translated, it gives CASSQSGGQGGETQYF.

The chain carries TRBV7-8 and TRBJ2-7; TRBD2 matches at 13 bases. Germline V gene lookup returns CDR1 SGHVS and CDR2 FQNEAQ. The V gene end was trimmed by 5 bases and the J gene end by 0 bases; junction bases not matched to a gene: 7. This CDR3 is built from 17 residues. CDR3 region: CASSPGLAGPNSYEQYF. The CDR3 coding sequence is TGTGCCAGCAGCCCGGGACTAGCGGGACCAAACTCCTACGAGCAGTACTTC.

The CDR3 nucleotides are TGTGCCAGCAGTCCGAATGGTCGGGGTGAAGCTTTCTTT. This translates into CASSPNGRGEAFF. This chain joins TRBV6-4 and TRBJ1-1; D gene unclear. This CDR3 has 13 amino acids. Trimming left V 5 bases short and J 7 bases short, with 14 bases between. Germline V gene data show CDR1 as MRHNA and CDR2 as SNTAGT.

The rearrangement joins TRBV18 to TRBJ1-4, with 7 nucleotides matching TRBD1. V lost 3 bases to trimming and J lost 3 bases; unmatched junction nucleotides: 4. This CDR3 region has 15 residues. Germline lookup yields CDR1 KGHSH and CDR2 LQKENI. In DNA, the CDR3 is TGTGCCAGCTCACCTAGACAGGGTGCTAATGAAAAACTGTTTTTT. It encodes CASSPRQGANEKLFF.

The gene calls are TRBV28 and TRBJ2-7, with TRBD1 identical over 7 bases. This CDR3 spans 14 amino acids. V shed 6 bases and J 7 bases; nucleotides not matched to a gene: 12. CDR1 MDHEN and CDR2 SYDVKM come from the germline V gene. The CDR3: CASRNRGDLREQYF. The DNA of the CDR3 is TGTGCCAGCAGGAACAGGGGCGACCTACGAGAGCAGTACTTC.

The chain joins TRBV19 to TRBJ2-2, with TRBD2 identical over 10 bases. V lost 6 bases and J lost 4; bases outside the gene matches: 8. There are 16 residues in the CDR3. CDR1 and CDR2 from the germline V gene are LNHDA and SQIVND (reference sequence). Written as DNA, the CDR3 is TGTGCCAGTAGCACGGGGAGCGGGAGGGTCACCGGGGAGCTGTTTTTT. This gives the protein CASSTGSGRVTGELFF. Together with reference TRBV19 and TRBJ2-2, the CDR3 gives the full variable domain: DGGITQSPKYLFRKEGQNVTLSCEQNLNHDAMYWYRQDPGQGLRLIYYSQIVNDFQKGDIAEGYSVSREKKESFPLTVTSAQKNPTAFYLCASSTGSGRVTGELFFGEGSRLTVL.

The chain uses TRBV15 and TRBJ2-7, with 11 nucleotides matching TRBD1. From germline, CDR1 is LNHNV and CDR2 YYDKDF (reference sequence). The CDR3 is 14 residues long. Trimming at V came to 5 bases and at J to 7 bases, leaving 7 bases not matched to a gene. The CDR3 spells CATSQGQGAGEQYF. CDR3 bases: TGTGCCACCAGCCAAGGACAGGGGGCGGGGGAGCAGTACTTC. The full variable domain, completed using reference TRBV15 and TRBJ2-7, is DAMVIQNPRYQVTQFGKPVTLSCSQTLNHNVMYWYQQKSSQAPKLLFHYYDKDFNNEADTPDNFQSRRPNTSFCFLDIRSPGLGDTAMYLCATSQGQGAGEQYFGPGTRLTVT.

The chain is built from TRBV24-1 and TRBJ2-7; TRBD2 might be the D (5 bases). Germline V gene sequence: CDR1 KGHDR, CDR2 SFDVKD. V was clipped by 2 bases and J by 3 bases, with 7 bases between them. The CDR3 length is 13 residues. CDR3 sequence reads: CATSDSGNYEQYF. CDR3 bases: TGTGCCACCAGTGATTCGGGAAACTACGAGCAGTACTTC.

The rearrangement joins TRBV3-1 (or the pseudogene TRBV3-2) to TRBJ2-1; 7 bases line up with TRBD2. The germline gives CDR1 LGHDT, CDR2 YNNKEL (reference sequence). The trim removed 6 bases at V and 0 bases at J, leaving 5 bases unmatched. The length of the CDR3 is 15 residues. The CDR3 is CASRSGTTSYNEQFF. In nucleotides, the CDR3 is TGTGCCAGCAGGTCCGGGACTACCTCCTACAATGAGCAGTTCTTC.

This clone was counted only a few times. DNA of the CDR3: TGTGCCAGCAGTGAGGGTTTAAACATTCAGTACTTC. Translation: CASSEGLNIQYF. The chain carries TRBV6-1 and TRBJ2-4, with D uncertain. Per the germline V gene, CDR1 is MNHNS and CDR2 is SASEGT. V was trimmed by 3 bases and J by 6 bases, leaving 6 bases between them. This CDR3 is built from 12 residues.